The present TCR beta chain was sequenced within a study of identical twins. Findings of the study overall: Within monozygotic twins, out-of-frame TCR alpha sharing was underestimated by the models. Zero-insertion analyses were open to partial confounding by invariant MAIT and iNKT cells. While abundant cord blood beta clonotypes carried fewer insertions, memory repertoires showed no such pattern.

This clonotype was seen more than once but under ten times. Its specificity is unknown. Germline V gene lookup returns CDR1 SGHAT and CDR2 FQNNGV. The CDR3 runs to 15 residues. Unmatched junction bases numbered 7, after V lost 5 bases and J lost 3 bases. TCRdb itself ran the 5' RACE reads through MiXCR, one entry per CDR3 protein. The repertoire consists of 500,000 or so distinct CDR3 sequences, with approximately 14% occurring once and the leading ten covering approximately 1%. This same sample was also taken into another study, of yellow fever vaccine responses in identical twins.

The specimen was CD4+ T cells sorted from blood. The chain combines TRBV11-2 with TRBJ2-7; TRBD2 matches 10 bases. The TCR originated in a woman aged 18-35 years in good health. The CDR3 DNA reads TGTGCCAGCAGCACCTCTAGCGGGAGTCACTACGAGCAGTACTTC. This codes for CASSTSSGSHYEQYF. The complete variable domain, with remaining parts taken from reference TRBV11-2 and TRBJ2-7, reads EAGVAQSPRYKIIEKRQSVAFWCNPISGHATLYWYQQILGQGPKLLIQFQNNGVVDDSQLPKDRFSAERLKGVDSTLKIQPAKLEDSAVYLCASSTSSGSHYEQYFGPGTRLTVT.